This passage covers 16 T cell receptor beta chains from one sample sequenced in a study of cytomegalovirus exposure and HLA in healthy donors. It was with 60 Vbeta and 13 Jbeta primers that the PCR ran. Only in-frame clones appear in the TCRdb table, and some are missing; sequencing was by immunoSEQ multiplex PCR. In the table there are approximately 220,000 clones, 82% of which are singletons. Specimen: PBMCs. All receptors derive from a man aged 35 to 55 in good health and CMV-seropositive.

The V gene is TRBV9, the J gene TRBJ1-5; tentatively, D is TRBD1 (6 bases). V lost 0 bases to trimming and J lost 6 bases, with 10 bases between them. The V gene's germline CDR1 is SGDLS and CDR2 YYNGEE. The CDR3 consists of 14 residues. The CDR3 DNA sequence: TGTGCCAGCAGCGTAGCAGGGGAAAGTCAGCCCCAGCATTTT. Its protein product is CASSVAGESQPQHF.

The chain has TRBV5-4 and TRBJ1-1; no clear D. This CDR3 spans 14 amino acids. Trimming stripped 4 bases from V and 1 base from J, with 11 bases between. CDR1 and CDR2 (germline): SGHNT, YYREEE (reference sequence). The CDR3 DNA follows: TGTGCCAGCAGCCCCCCTGACAAGAACACTGAAGCTTTCTTT. Its protein is CASSPPDKNTEAFF.

This clone occurred a few times. The gene calls are TRBV5-1 and TRBJ2-1; 9 bases align to TRBD2. The CDR3 length is 15 residues. V dropped 1 base and J dropped 5; count of bases not matched to a gene: 4. Germline CDR1 and CDR2: SGHRS and YFSETQ. CDR3 in DNA: TGCGCCAGCAGCTTGTGGTCTAGCGGGAACAATGAGCAGTTCTTC. This codes for CASSLWSSGNNEQFF.

The chain carries TRBV14 and TRBJ1-2; D uncertain. The V gene lost 0 bases and the J gene lost 6 bases, with 14 bases spanning the gap. Germline values: CDR1 SGHDN, CDR2 FVKESK. The CDR3 sequence is 15 residues long. DNA for the CDR3: TGTGCCAGCAGCCAAGACGACCTCCTCGGAGATGGCTACACCTTC. Its translation is CASSQDDLLGDGYTF.

V usage is TRBV29-1 and J usage is TRBJ1-2, with D uncertain. Trimming shortened V by 3 bases and J by 7 bases, and 12 bases separated the two germline ends. Germline-derived CDR1 and CDR2 are SQVTM and ANQGSEA. The CDR3 sequence is 12 residues long. The CDR3 DNA follows: TGCAGCGTTGAGGTGTTGACGGGTGGCTACACCTTC. It encodes CSVEVLTGGYTF.

This rearrangement joins TRBV5-8 to TRBJ2-7; 8 bases agree with TRBD2. This CDR3 contains 15 residues. V dropped 4 bases and J dropped 3; count of bases not matched to a gene: 9. The V gene's germline CDR1 is SGHTS and CDR2 YDEGEE. For the CDR3, the DNA is TGTGCCAGCAGCCGCCCTAGCGGGCTGATCTACGAGCAGTACGTC. It encodes CASSRPSGLIYEQYV.

The rearrangement uses TRBV11-2 and TRBJ1-2; the D gene is possibly TRBD1 (6 bases). CDR1 is SGHAT and CDR2 is FQNNGV in the germline V gene. Between the trimmed V and J ends, which lost 2 bases and 3 bases, there was a span of 10 bases. The CDR3 totals 14 residues. The DNA for the CDR3 is TGTGCCAGCAGCTTACGGACAGCCGACTATGGCTACACCTTC. This sequence encodes CASSLRTADYGYTF.

The chain couples TRBV7-6 to TRBJ2-7; 13 bases line up with TRBD2. The CDR3 length is 16 residues. Germline assignment: CDR1 SGHVS and CDR2 FNYEAQ. After removal of 5 bases from V and 0 bases from J, the junction contained 4 bases not matched to a gene. As DNA, the CDR3 is TGTGCCAGCAGCCAGGGACTAGCGGGATCCTCCTACGAGCAGTACTTC. Translation: CASSQGLAGSSYEQYF.

The CDR3 DNA reads TGTGCCAGCAGCTCCCCAGGCGAATTTGGGCAGCCCCAGCATTTT. Its protein is CASSSPGEFGQPQHF. V usage is TRBV7-9 and J usage is TRBJ1-5; D not certain. This CDR3 contains 15 residues. From germline, CDR1 is SEHNR and CDR2 FQNEAQ (reference sequence). With 4 bases removed from V and 7 bases from J, the gap between germline ends came to 17 bases.

V and J are TRBV29-1 and TRBJ2-1; 8 nucleotides match TRBD2. This CDR3 has 13 amino acids. With V trimmed by 7 bases and J by 0 bases, 2 bases remained unmatched. The V gene's germline CDR1 is SQVTM and CDR2 ANQGSEA. The CDR3 nucleotides read TGCAGCGGGGCGGGAGGCTCCTACAATGAGCAGTTCTTC. Translating it yields CSGAGGSYNEQFF.

The sample holds a few counts of this clone. The V and J genes are TRBV4-2 and TRBJ2-3; D might be TRBD1 (5 bases). This CDR3 spans 15 amino acids. The V and J ends lost 3 bases and 2 bases respectively, with 12 bases between them. In germline, CDR1 is LGHNA, CDR2 YNFKEQ. CDR3 sequence (DNA): TGTGCCAGCAGCCAGGCAGGGCGATACACAGATACGCAGTATTTT. Translated: CASSQAGRYTDTQYF.

CDR3 in amino acids: CSVEKEGRETQYF. The CDR3 bases are TGCAGCGTTGAAAAAGAAGGGAGAGAGACCCAGTACTTC. The genes are TRBV29-1 and TRBJ2-5; the D gene is possibly TRBD2 (5 bases). This CDR3 region has 13 residues. The V gene lost 2 bases and the J gene lost 4 bases, with 11 bases spanning the gap. The germline V gene encodes CDR1 SQVTM and CDR2 ANQGSEA.

The chain joins TRBV6-6 to TRBJ2-7; maybe TRBD1 (5 bases). CDR1 and CDR2 (germline): MNHNY, SVGAGI (reference sequence). This CDR3 spans 13 amino acids. Trimming left V 8 bases short and J 5 bases short, with 16 bases between. The CDR3 sequence is CASLPQGGHEQYF. CDR3 DNA: TGTGCCAGCCTACCGCAGGGTGGTCACGAGCAGTACTTC.

V usage is TRBV9 and J usage is TRBJ2-7; weak D call: TRBD2 (5 bases). Germline V gene sequence: CDR1 SGDLS, CDR2 YYNGEE. V shed 3 bases and J shed 0 bases, with 19 bases lying between them. The CDR3 is made up of 17 amino acids. DNA of the CDR3: TGTGCCAGCAGCGCGAGGGTTGATAGCGTTAGCTCCTACGAGCAGTACTTC. Encoded protein: CASSARVDSVSSYEQYF. The full variable domain, in which reference TRBV9 and TRBJ2-7 provide the parts outside the CDR3, is DSGVTQTPKHLITATGQRVTLRCSPRSGDLSVYWYQQSLDQGLQFLIQYYNGEERAKGNILERFSAQQFPDLHSELNLSSLELGDSALYFCASSARVDSVSSYEQYFGPGTRLTVT.

Worth noting for this clone: The same CDR3 can be traced to other DNA sequences in this sample. This rearrangement joins TRBV6-5 to TRBJ2-5; TRBD2 matches 7 bases. After removal of 0 bases from V and 4 bases from J, the junction contained 5 bases not matched to a gene. This CDR3 is 15 amino acids long. The germline V gene encodes CDR1 MNHEY and CDR2 SVGAGI. CDR3 protein: CASSYSAGRGETQYF. The DNA for the CDR3 is TGTGCCAGCAGTTACTCCGCAGGGAGGGGAGAGACCCAGTACTTC.

The chain uses TRBV2 and TRBJ1-2, with a possible D match to TRBD1 (5 bases). This CDR3 has 12 residues. The germline V gene encodes CDR1 SNHLY and CDR2 FYNNEI. Trimming took off 9 bases at V and 7 bases at J, with 15 bases between the two ends. The CDR3 loop reads CARPGAGLGYTF. The CDR3 DNA sequence: TGTGCCAGGCCTGGGGCAGGGCTTGGCTACACCTTC. Supplemented by reference TRBV2 and TRBJ1-2, the full variable domain reads EPEVTQTPSHQVTQMGQEVILRCVPISNHLYFYWYRQILGQKVEFLVSFYNNEISEKSEIFDDQFSVERPDGSNFTLKIRSTKLEDSAMYFCARPGAGLGYTFGSGTRLTVV.